This T cell receptor (beta chain) was sequenced in a study of cytomegalovirus exposure and HLA in healthy donors. General study results and limits: Accurate HLA-A and HLA-B prediction from TCR beta sequences was reported for most subjects. By HLA locus, TCR association rates varied in a later analysis, with DRB1 showing the most and HLA-C the fewest. Follow-up analysis later connected one missense variant in DCLRE1C with trimming of TCR beta V- and J-genes. CMV antigen specificity was confirmed in vitro for a few CMV-associated chains.

The CDR3 extends over 13 amino acids. Germline lookup yields CDR1 SGDLS and CDR2 YYNGEE. Trimming at V came to 4 bases and at J to 11 bases, leaving 9 bases not matched to a gene. It was with 60 Vbeta and 13 Jbeta primers that the PCR ran. Libraries were prepared by immunoSEQ multiplex PCR; TCRdb keeps only in-frame clonotypes and omits some of them. The sample has 200,000 to 250,000 clones; 76% are singletons. Remarks on this clone: No antigen is known for it.

This receptor was obtained from a man aged 18 to 29 in good health and CMV-seronegative. The sample taken for sequencing was PBMCs. V is TRBV9 and J is TRBJ2-5; TRBD1 matches 9 bases. For the CDR3, the DNA is TGTGCCAGCAGCCCGGGACAGGGTGAGGGTCAGTACTTC. It specifies CASSPGQGEGQYF.